This T cell receptor beta chain was identified in a study of cytomegalovirus exposure and HLA in healthy donors. Turning to the study itself: Unique TCRs from HLA-typed donors, approximately 80 million of them, were held in an early data release. Study-level results: In a later analysis, TCR beta V- and J-gene trimming was associated with a missense DCLRE1C variant.

In its sample, this clone was seen once. Its specificity is not known. The primer mix had 60 Vbeta and 13 Jbeta primers. The assay was immunoSEQ multiplex PCR, and TCRdb's table has in-frame clones only and misses some. The sample records more than 140,000 clones, 75% to 80% being singletons. The CDR3 has 14 residues. The germline V gene has CDR1 SGHTA and CDR2 FQGTGA. Trimming removed 2 bases at V and 7 bases at J, with 12 bases between. The TCR was taken from a male donor in good health and CMV-seronegative. Sequencing was done on a sample of PBMCs. This chain joins TRBV7-3 and TRBJ2-1; D is possibly TRBD2 (6 bases). Here the CDR3 reads CASSLGGKRNEQFF. The CDR3 DNA reads as TGTGCCAGCAGCTTAGGCGGGAAGCGGAATGAGCAGTTCTTC. Filled out from reference TRBV7-3 and TRBJ2-1, the complete variable domain reads GAGVSQTPSNKVTEKGKYVELRCDPISGHTALYWYRQSLGQGPEFLIYFQGTGAADDSGLPNDRFFAVRPEGSVSTLKIQRTERGDSAVYLCASSLGGKRNEQFFGPGTRLTVL.